Listed below are T cell receptor beta chains from one sample, sequenced in a study of brain metastases from non-small cell lung cancer. The repertoire was sequenced with immunoSEQ multiplex PCR; TCRdb's copy has only in-frame clones and lacks some. The sample contains fewer than 650 clones, around 88% of which appear only once. Sequenced input: tumor-adjacent normal tissue. The receptors shown here come from a donor at least 40 years old with non-small cell lung cancer. CDR3s include the opening cysteine and the closing phenylalanine or tryptophan. The order of the fields is J gene, D gene, V gene, clone size, CDR3 protein, CDR3 DNA. D genes are given only for firm matches. Clone size, where shown, is once, few, many, or a class for clones that have expanded.

>TRBJ1-6|-|TRBV20-1|-
CSASQGSGAGSPLHF
TGCAGTGCTAGTCAGGGGAGCGGGGCGGGATCACCCCTCCACTTT
>TRBJ2-5|-|TRBV7-8|-
CASSPGAGQRETQYF
TGTGCCAGCAGCCCCGGGGCCGGACAGCGAGAGACCCAGTACTTC
>TRBJ2-3|-|TRBV28|-
CASSSPVNRRTDTQYF
TGTGCCAGCAGTTCCCCGGTAAATCGCCGCACAGATACGCAGTATTTT
>TRBJ2-6|TRBD1|TRBV28|few
CASSPRTRDRGLYGANVLTF
TGTGCCAGCAGTCCACGAACCCGGGACAGGGGACTCTATGGGGCCAACGTCCTGACTTTC
>TRBJ1-2|-|TRBV7-2|-
CASSLKSGADYGYTF
TGTGCCAGCAGCTTAAAATCAGGGGCGGACTATGGCTACACCTTC
>TRBJ1-1|-|TRBV6-2/TRBV6-3|few
CASSPTQLEAFF
TGTGCCAGCAGTCCGACCCAGTTGGAAGCTTTCTTT
>TRBJ1-4|-|TRBV7-9|-
CASSWAGVNNEKLFF
TGTGCCAGCAGCTGGGCAGGGGTAAACAATGAAAAACTGTTTTTT
>TRBJ2-3|-|TRBV16|-
CASSQSIGRGNTQYF
TGTGCCAGCAGCCAATCGATAGGTAGGGGAAATACGCAGTATTTT
>TRBJ2-1|-|TRBV6-5|-
CASNSYNEQFF
TGTGCCAGCAACAGTTACAATGAGCAGTTCTTC
>TRBJ1-4|-|TRBV21-1|-
CASRVKLATRCNEKLFF
TGTGCCAGCAGGGTAAAGCTAGCTACAAGGTGCAATGAAAAACTGTTTTTT
>TRBJ2-3|TRBD2|TRBV2|-
CASSAGGAGTDTQYF
TGTGCCAGCAGTGCCGGGGGAGCGGGAACAGATACGCAGTATTTT
>TRBJ1-2|-|TRBV10-3|-
CAIRMTDYTNYGYTF
TGTGCCATCAGAATGACGGACTATACTAACTATGGCTACACCTTC
>TRBJ2-7|TRBD2|TRBV10-3|-
CAISVLAGAGEQYF
TGTGCCATCAGTGTACTAGCGGGAGCGGGGGAGCAGTACTTC
>TRBJ2-3|-|TRBV4-3|-
CASSQLQTSLMYF
TGCGCCAGCAGCCAACTACAGACTAGTTTAATGTATTTT
>TRBJ1-5|-|TRBV7-2|-
CASSSGRYQPQHF
TGTGCCAGCAGCTCCGGCAGATATCAGCCCCAGCATTTT
>TRBJ2-2|TRBD1|TRBV10-2|-
CASRQGARGTGELFF
TGCGCCAGCAGACAGGGGGCGAGGGGCACCGGGGAGCTGTTTTTT
>TRBJ1-1|-|TRBV5-1|-
CASSLAVGTEAFF
TGCGCCAGCAGCTTGGCCGTGGGCACTGAAGCTTTCTTT
>TRBJ2-7|-|TRBV6-2/TRBV6-3|-
CASSYGPMVQYF
TGTGCCAGCAGTTACGGACCGATGGTGCAGTACTTC
>TRBJ1-6|-|TRBV2|few
CASRGAYNSPLHF
TGTGCCAGCAGGGGTGCCTATAATTCACCCCTCCACTTT
>TRBJ2-1|TRBD2|TRBV28|-
CASRPEGLASEQFF
TGTGCCAGCAGGCCGGAAGGACTAGCCAGCGAGCAGTTCTTC
>TRBJ2-5|TRBD1|TRBV28|-
CASSLFPSEDRGPQYF
TGTGCCAGCAGTTTATTTCCTAGCGAGGACAGGGGGCCCCAGTACTTC
>TRBJ1-2|TRBD1|TRBV5-4|-
CASSVPGGDGYTF
TGTGCCAGCAGCGTACCAGGGGGCGACGGCTACACCTTC
>TRBJ2-1|-|TRBV28|few
CASSLPMEGGYNEQFF
TGTGCCAGCAGTTTACCCATGGAAGGTGGCTACAATGAGCAGTTCTTC
>TRBJ2-3|-|TRBV6-5|-
CASSWGASYADTQYF
TGTGCCAGCAGTTGGGGCGCCTCGTACGCAGATACGCAGTATTTT
>TRBJ1-2|TRBD1|TRBV3-1/TRBV3-2|-
CASSQRGTGSFGYTF
TGTGCCAGCAGCCAACGAGGGACAGGGTCGTTCGGCTACACCTTC
>TRBJ2-7|-|TRBV10-3|-
CAISAQFEQYF
TGTGCCATCAGTGCACAGTTCGAGCAGTACTTC
>TRBJ2-3|TRBD2|TRBV4-1|-
CASSQPGLASSTDTQYF
TGCGCCAGCAGCCAACCTGGACTAGCGTCTAGCACAGATACGCAGTATTTT
>TRBJ2-1|TRBD1|TRBV18|few
CASSRQGAAFNEQFF
TGTGCCAGCTCTCGACAGGGGGCAGCGTTTAATGAGCAGTTCTTC
>TRBJ1-1|TRBD1|TRBV28|-
CASSIRGQLANTEAFF
TGTGCCAGCAGTATCCGGGGACAGCTCGCGAACACTGAAGCTTTCTTT
>TRBJ2-3|-|TRBV6-4|-
CASSEGPIDTQYF
TGTGCCAGCAGTGAGGGGCCAATAGATACGCAGTATTTT
>TRBJ1-2|TRBD1|TRBV28|-
CASSLWRTGGSYYGYTF
TGTGCCAGCAGTTTATGGAGGACAGGGGGCAGTTACTATGGCTACACCTTC
>TRBJ1-3|-|TRBV10-3|-
CAIGSGNGTIYF
TGTGCCATCGGGTCGGGCAACGGCACCATATATTTT
>TRBJ2-7|-|TRBV15|-
CATSRSRDAAYEQYF
TGTGCCACCAGCAGATCTCGGGACGCAGCCTACGAGCAGTACTTC
>TRBJ2-5|-|TRBV4-1|-
CASSLDRGTLLTQYF
TGCGCCAGCAGCCTGGACCGGGGAACCCTCCTGACCCAGTACTTC
>TRBJ2-1|TRBD2|TRBV24-1|-
CATSTPGTSRRNEQFF
TGTGCCACCAGTACCCCCGGGACTAGCCGGCGTAATGAGCAGTTCTTC
>TRBJ2-2|TRBD2|TRBV6-2/TRBV6-3|-
CASSYSGLAGLANTGELFF
TGTGCCAGCAGTTATAGCGGACTAGCGGGCCTAGCGAACACCGGGGAGCTGTTTTTT
>TRBJ2-6|TRBD1|TRBV28|-
CASSSRTRDRGLYGANVLTF
TGTGCCAGCAGTTCACGAACCCGGGACAGGGGACTCTATGGGGCCAACGTCCTGACTTTC
>TRBJ2-3|-|TRBV21-1|-
CASSKASGSTDTQYF
TGTGCCAGCAGCAAGGCTAGCGGGAGCACAGATACGCAGTATTTT
>TRBJ2-7|TRBD1|TRBV6-1|-
CASSEGQGAFYEQYF
TGTGCCAGCAGTGAAGGGCAGGGGGCTTTCTACGAGCAGTACTTC
>TRBJ2-2|TRBD2|TRBV3-1/TRBV3-2|once
CASSQDYGLAGVTGELFF
TGTGCCAGCAGCCAAGATTACGGCCTAGCGGGAGTCACCGGGGAGCTGTTTTTT
>TRBJ1-3|-|TRBV7-2|-
CASSLDNGGGNTIYF
TGTGCCAGCAGCTTAGACAACGGAGGAGGAAACACCATATATTTT
>TRBJ2-2|-|TRBV4-2|-
CASSPLTGELFF
TGTGCCAGCAGCCCCCTGACCGGGGAGCTGTTTTTT
>TRBJ2-3|-|TRBV5-1|-
CASSYGQPTSTDTQYF
TGCGCCAGCAGCTATGGACAACCTACCAGCACAGATACGCAGTATTTT
>TRBJ1-2|TRBD1|TRBV7-2|-
CASSLVATGGRDGYTF
TGTGCCAGCAGCTTAGTAGCGACAGGGGGCAGGGATGGCTACACCTTC
>TRBJ2-1|-|TRBV7-9|-
CASNHPNYNEQFF
TGTGCCAGCAACCATCCTAACTACAATGAGCAGTTCTTC